This entry concerns a single TCR beta chain. Its antigen is not identified. This sample also contains other DNA sequences that code for the same CDR3. This entry comes from a study of cytomegalovirus exposure and HLA in healthy donors. Across the study: The 110 million or so unique TCR beta sequences, from about 190 million T cells, were found by an earlier analysis.

The PCR used 60 Vbeta and 13 Jbeta primers. Sequenced by immunoSEQ multiplex PCR; TCRdb stores in-frame clones only, minus some. The table includes 170,000 or so clones, roughly 80% detected once. Overall study findings and caveats: Investigators reported around 150 TCR beta chains as tied to cytomegalovirus. Some V segments (TRBV6-2 and TRBV6-3 among them) were excluded as indistinguishable. For cytomegalovirus status, the classifier reportedly gave diagnoses with high specificity and sensitivity.

This CDR3 spans 13 amino acids. Looked up from germline, CDR1 is MNHEY and CDR2 is SVGAGI. J gave up 7 bases and V 5 bases, and 7 bases lay outside the gene matches. This receptor was obtained from a man aged 35 to 55 in good health and CMV-seronegative. The sample taken for sequencing was PBMCs. The chain combines TRBV6-5 with TRBJ1-2, with TRBD1 matching over 7 bases. The CDR3 DNA sequence: TGTGCCAGCAGTCGAGGAACAGGGGCTGGCTACACCTTC. Translating gives CASSRGTGAGYTF.